A single sample is the source of the 19 T cell receptor beta chains below, sequenced in a study of control samples from healthy donors and cancer patients. Assay: immunoSEQ multiplex PCR; the TCRdb copy retains only in-frame clones and omits some. The repertoire holds some 39,000 clones, with approximately 82% as singletons. The specimen was PBMCs. All receptors derive from a woman aged 55 to 70 with lung cancer.

The J gene is TRBJ2-1, the V gene TRBV27; no clear D. From germline, CDR1 is MNHEY and CDR2 SMNVEV (reference sequence). CDR3 length: 16 amino acids. Trimming cost V 5 bases and J 0 bases, with 14 bases left between them. DNA of the CDR3: TGTGCCAGCAGTCCATCGGCGGTGAGCTCCTACAATGAGCAGTTCTTC. Translated: CASSPSAVSSYNEQFF.

The V and J genes are TRBV2 and TRBJ2-2; 9 bases align to TRBD2. The CDR3 totals 14 residues. The trim removed 7 bases at V and 2 bases at J, leaving 2 bases unmatched. The germline V gene encodes CDR1 SNHLY and CDR2 FYNNEI. CDR3 loop: CASKLAGNTGELFF. CDR3 DNA sequence: TGTGCCAGCAAACTAGCGGGTAACACCGGGGAGCTGTTTTTT.

The chain couples TRBV19 to TRBJ1-1; TRBD1 agrees at 7 bases. The CDR3 spans 13 residues. Trimming at V came to 7 bases and at J to 5 bases, leaving 7 bases not matched to a gene. CDR1 and CDR2 from the germline V gene are LNHDA and SQIVND (reference sequence). The CDR3 sequence is CASTPGGTTEAFF. CDR3 nucleotide sequence: TGTGCCAGTACCCCAGGGGGTACAACTGAAGCTTTCTTT.

Here the CDR3 reads CASSKEAERSLHF. The CDR3 DNA is TGTGCCAGCTCAAAGGAAGCGGAAAGGTCCCTCCACTTT. The chain couples TRBV18 to TRBJ1-6; unclear D gene. Germline loops: CDR1 KGHSH, CDR2 LQKENI. Trimming left V 5 bases short and J 14 bases short, with 16 bases between. The CDR3 is 13 residues long.

The rearrangement links TRBV5-1 to TRBJ1-1; 8 nucleotides line up with TRBD1. The V gene end was trimmed by 4 bases and the J gene end by 5 bases; junction bases not matched to a gene: 13. In germline, CDR1 is SGHRS, CDR2 YFSETQ. There are 16 residues in the CDR3. CDR3: CASSAGTGLIETEAFF. The DNA of the CDR3 is TGCGCCAGCAGCGCGGGGACAGGTTTAATAGAGACTGAAGCTTTCTTT.

The chain links TRBV7-3 to TRBJ2-3, with 8 bases aligning to TRBD2. Germline trimming cut 4 bases from V and 6 bases from J; bases unmatched to any gene: 12. Germline V gene lookup returns CDR1 SGHTA and CDR2 FQGTGA. The CDR3 runs 16 residues. CDR3 DNA: TGTGCCAGCAGCTCGGCGAGCGCGGGAGGAGCGGATACGCAGTATTTT. Encoded protein: CASSSASAGGADTQYF.

This clone was picked up a small number of times. The V call is TRBV9, the J call TRBJ2-7; TRBD2 is a possible D gene (5 bases). Trimming removed 4 bases from V and 2 bases from J, with 16 bases in between. The CDR3 spans 15 residues. CDR1 SGDLS and CDR2 YYNGEE come from the germline V gene. The CDR3 coding sequence is TGTGCCAGCAGCCCCCGGGTAGCGCAGACCTACGAGCAGTACTTC. Translated, it gives CASSPRVAQTYEQYF.

The chain couples TRBV6-6 to TRBJ1-1; no definite D call. Germline lookup yields CDR1 MNHNY and CDR2 SVGAGI (reference sequence). The CDR3 has 14 residues. V was trimmed by 8 bases and J by 6 bases, leaving 19 bases between them. CDR3 amino acids: CASGLSFVRPEAFF. The CDR3, as DNA: TGTGCCAGCGGACTTTCGTTTGTGCGCCCTGAAGCTTTCTTT.

This clone has a handful of counts. The rearrangement uses TRBV5-1 and TRBJ1-4, with D hard to call. Germline lookup yields CDR1 SGHRS and CDR2 YFSETQ. The V end was cut by 5 bases, the J end by 0 bases, with 5 bases between. This CDR3 is built from 13 residues. CDR3 loop: CASSPTTNEKLFF. CDR3 in DNA: TGCGCCAGCAGTCCGACAACTAATGAAAAACTGTTTTTT. Looking up the rest from reference TRBV5-1 and TRBJ1-4 gives the full variable domain: KAGVTQTPRYLIKTRGQQVTLSCSPISGHRSVSWYQQTPGQGLQFLFEYFSETQRNKGNFPGRFSGRQFSNSRSEMNVSTLELGDSALYLCASSPTTNEKLFFGSGTQLSVL.

This chain connects TRBV10-3 to TRBJ2-7; 7 bases align to TRBD1. Looked up from germline, CDR1 is ENHRY and CDR2 is SYGVKD. The CDR3 sequence is 14 residues long. V lost 6 bases, J lost 5 bases, and 10 bases stayed unmatched. CDR3 region: CAISVTGRFNEQYF. DNA for the CDR3: TGTGCCATCAGCGTGACAGGGCGTTTCAACGAGCAGTACTTC.

The genes are TRBV7-9 and TRBJ1-1, with TRBD1 as a possible D gene (5 bases). The CDR3 length is 14 residues. V gave up 7 bases and J gave up 2 bases, with 14 bases separating them. Per the germline V gene, CDR1 is SEHNR and CDR2 is FQNEAQ (reference sequence). CDR3: CASTLGGINTEAFF. The CDR3 coding sequence is TGTGCCAGCACTCTGGGGGGGATTAACACTGAAGCTTTCTTT.

The chain employs TRBV30 and TRBJ1-2, with TRBD1 matching over 10 bases. V gave up 2 bases and J gave up 4 bases; unmatched junction bases: 4. Per germline, CDR1 GTSNPN and CDR2 SVGIG (reference sequence). The CDR3 totals 14 residues. The CDR3 spells CAWSPGQGSYGYTF. CDR3 bases: TGTGCCTGGAGTCCGGGACAGGGGTCCTATGGCTACACCTTC.

There are a few counts of this clone. Other DNA sequences in the sample encode the same CDR3. V is TRBV12-3 or TRBV12-4 and J is TRBJ2-3, with unresolved D. The CDR3 totals 12 residues. V lost 5 bases and J 2 bases, leaving 5 bases between the germline ends. The CDR3 DNA reads TGTGCCAGCAGTCGATCCACAGATACGCAGTATTTT. Protein sequence: CASSRSTDTQYF.

The rearrangement links TRBV28 to TRBJ1-1; D unresolved. The V end lost 2 bases, the J end lost 4 bases, and 5 bases lay between the germline ends. The germline V gene has CDR1 MDHEN and CDR2 SYDVKM. The CDR3 totals 12 residues. CDR3 sequence reads: CASSLEGTEAFF. CDR3 coding DNA: TGTGCCAGCAGTTTAGAGGGCACTGAAGCTTTCTTT.

The chain carries TRBV25-1 and TRBJ2-6, with TRBD1 matching over 9 bases. The J segment lost 3 bases and the V segment lost 4 bases, leaving 7 bases of the junction unmatched. The CDR3 is 17 amino acids. The germline gives CDR1 MGHDK, CDR2 SYGVNS. Here the CDR3 DNA reads TGTGCCAGCAGTGGGTCCGGGACAGGGTTTGGGGCCAACGTCCTGACTTTC. This sequence encodes CASSGSGTGFGANVLTF. Full variable domain (remainder filled in from reference TRBV25-1 and TRBJ2-6): EADIYQTPRYLVIGTGKKITLECSQTMGHDKMYWYQQDPGMELHLIHYSYGVNSTEKGDLSSESTVSRIRTEHFPLTLESARPSHTSQYLCASSGSGTGFGANVLTFGAGSRLTVL.

The J gene is TRBJ2-1, the V gene TRBV18; TRBD1 or TRBD2 may be the D gene (5 bases each). Germline V lookup: CDR1 KGHSH, CDR2 LQKENI. V was shortened by 6 bases and J by 0 bases, with 15 bases between the two germline ends. This CDR3 comprises 16 residues. CDR3 region: CASSVGTALSYNEQFF. The CDR3 DNA sequence: TGTGCCAGCTCGGTCGGGACGGCCCTCTCCTACAATGAGCAGTTCTTC. The full variable domain, completed using reference TRBV18 and TRBJ2-1, is NAGVMQNPRHLVRRRGQEARLRCSPMKGHSHVYWYRQLPEEGLKFMVYLQKENIIDESGMPKERFSAEFPKEGPSILRIQQVVRGDSAAYFCASSVGTALSYNEQFFGPGTRLTVL.

The J gene is TRBJ2-2, the V gene TRBV5-1; TRBD1 or TRBD2 may be the D gene (5 bases each). The V and J ends lost 5 bases and 5 bases respectively, with 13 bases between them. Germline CDR1 and CDR2: SGHRS and YFSETQ. This CDR3 is 14 amino acids long. CDR3 bases: TGCGCCAGCAGTAAGGGACCCCAGACCGGGGAGCTGTTTTTT. It yields the protein CASSKGPQTGELFF.

The chain links TRBV12-3 or TRBV12-4 to TRBJ2-1; unclear D gene. The length of the CDR3 is 11 residues. Trimming left V 3 bases short and J 8 bases short, with 5 bases between. The CDR3 DNA reads TGTGCCAGCAGTTTCATCGATGAGCAGTTCTTC. This encodes CASSFIDEQFF.

This clone has a handful of counts. The V and J genes are TRBV16 and TRBJ2-4; D unclear. With 1 base removed from V and 1 base from J, the gap between germline ends came to 11 bases. The germline gives CDR1 KGHSY, CDR2 FQNENV. This CDR3 has 16 amino acids. Here the CDR3 reads CASSQLRSMAKNIQYF. The CDR3 DNA reads TGTGCCAGCAGCCAATTGAGGTCGATGGCCAAAAACATTCAGTACTTC. The complete variable domain, with remaining parts taken from reference TRBV16 and TRBJ2-4, reads GEEVAQTPKHLVRGEGQKAKLYCAPIKGHSYVFWYQQVLKNEFKFLISFQNENVFDETGMPKERFSAKCLPNSPCSLEIQATKLEDSAVYFCASSQLRSMAKNIQYFGAGTRLSVL.